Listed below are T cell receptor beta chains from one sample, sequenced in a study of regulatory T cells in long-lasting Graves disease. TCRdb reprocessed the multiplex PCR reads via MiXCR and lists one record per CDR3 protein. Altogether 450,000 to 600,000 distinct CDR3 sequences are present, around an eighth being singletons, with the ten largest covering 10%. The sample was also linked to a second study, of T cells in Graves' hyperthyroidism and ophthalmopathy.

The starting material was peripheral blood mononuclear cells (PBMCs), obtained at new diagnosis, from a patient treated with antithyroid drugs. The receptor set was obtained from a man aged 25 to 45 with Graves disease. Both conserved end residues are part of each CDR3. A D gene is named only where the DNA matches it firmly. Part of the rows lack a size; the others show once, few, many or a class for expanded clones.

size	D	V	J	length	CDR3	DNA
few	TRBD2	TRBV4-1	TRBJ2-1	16	CASSQALAGDRDEQFF	TGCGCCAGCAGCCAAGCACTAGCGGGAGATAGGGATGAGCAGTTCTTC
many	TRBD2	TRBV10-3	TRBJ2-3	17	CATVGTSGSAIPDTQYF	TGTGCCACCGTAGGGACTAGCGGGAGTGCGATCCCAGATACGCAGTATTTT
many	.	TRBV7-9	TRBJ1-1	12	CASINEFTEAFF	TGTGCCAGCATAAATGAGTTTACTGAAGCTTTCTTT
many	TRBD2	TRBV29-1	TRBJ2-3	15	CSVEGEGVITDTQYF	TGCAGCGTTGAAGGGGAGGGTGTTATCACAGATACGCAGTATTTT
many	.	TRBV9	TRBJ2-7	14	CASSVVGNSYEQYF	TGTGCCAGCAGCGTAGTTGGGAACTCCTACGAGCAGTACTTC
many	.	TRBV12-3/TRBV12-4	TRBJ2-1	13	CASRISPYNEQFF	TGTGCCAGCCGGATTTCCCCTTACAATGAGCAGTTCTTC
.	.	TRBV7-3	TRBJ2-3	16	CASSQTQGPSTDTQYF	TGTGCCAGCAGCCAAACTCAGGGACCTAGCACAGATACGCAGTATTTT
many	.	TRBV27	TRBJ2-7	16	CASTWYPGTDTYEQYF	TGTGCCAGCACTTGGTATCCCGGGACGGACACCTACGAGCAGTACTTC
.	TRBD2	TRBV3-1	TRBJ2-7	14	CTSSLAGRSYEQYF	TGTACCAGCAGCCTAGCGGGACGGTCCTACGAGCAGTACTTC
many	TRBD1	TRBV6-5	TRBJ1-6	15	CASSWGQGANSPLHF	TGTGCCAGCAGTTGGGGACAGGGGGCTAATTCACCCCTCCACTTT
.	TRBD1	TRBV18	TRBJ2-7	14	CASSPGGAGYEQYF	TGTGCCAGCTCTCCAGGGGGCGCCGGGTACGAGCAGTACTTC
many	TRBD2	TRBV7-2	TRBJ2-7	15	CASSPGLAGVYEQYF	TGTGCCAGCAGCCCGGGACTAGCGGGAGTTTACGAGCAGTACTTC
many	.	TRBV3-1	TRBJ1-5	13	CASSQGPDQPQHF	TGTGCCAGCAGCCAAGGGCCAGATCAGCCCCAGCATTTT
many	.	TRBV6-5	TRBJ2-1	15	CASSYSQAALSVQFF	TGTGCCAGCAGTTACTCGCAAGCGGCCCTCTCGGTGCAGTTCTTC
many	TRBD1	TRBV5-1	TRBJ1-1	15	CASSWTGLMNTEAFF	TGCGCCAGCTCATGGACAGGTTTAATGAACACTGAAGCTTTCTTT
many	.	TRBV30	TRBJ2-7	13	CAWSGTKFYEQYF	TGTGCCTGGAGTGGCACTAAGTTCTACGAGCAGTACTTC
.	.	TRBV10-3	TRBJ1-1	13	CAISDEGYTEAFF	TGTGCCATCAGTGATGAGGGGTACACTGAAGCTTTCTTT
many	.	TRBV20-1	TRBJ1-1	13	CSVIPNGNTEAFF	TGCAGTGTTATACCTAACGGAAACACTGAAGCTTTCTTT
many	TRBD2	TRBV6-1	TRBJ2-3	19	CASSETLGGLAGSTDTQYF	TGTGCCAGCAGTGAAACGTTGGGGGGACTAGCGGGCTCCACAGATACGCAGTATTTT
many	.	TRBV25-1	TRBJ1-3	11	CASNAGNTIYF	TGTGCCAGCAACGCTGGAAACACCATATATTTT
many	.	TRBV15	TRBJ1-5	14	CATSIRQLEKPQHF	TGTGCCACCAGCATCCGACAGTTGGAAAAGCCCCAGCATTTT
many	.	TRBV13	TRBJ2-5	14	CASSNTQGQETQYF	TGTGCCAGCAGCAATACCCAGGGTCAAGAGACCCAGTACTTC
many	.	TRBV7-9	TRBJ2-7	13	CASSSSGIYEQYF	TGTGCCAGCTCATCTTCAGGGATCTACGAGCAGTACTTC
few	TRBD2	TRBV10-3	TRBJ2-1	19	CAISLGLAGGVLMYNEQFF	TGTGCCATCAGCCTCGGACTAGCGGGGGGCGTTCTCATGTACAATGAGCAGTTCTTC
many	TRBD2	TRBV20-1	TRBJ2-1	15	CSASPSGPPYNEQFF	TGCAGTGCTAGTCCTAGCGGGCCCCCCTACAATGAGCAGTTCTTC
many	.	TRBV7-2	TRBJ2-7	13	CASSFDYVYEQYF	TGTGCCAGCAGCTTCGACTACGTCTACGAGCAGTACTTC
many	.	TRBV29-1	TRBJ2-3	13	CSVEGTVRDTQYF	TGCAGCGTTGAAGGGACAGTTAGGGACACGCAGTATTTT
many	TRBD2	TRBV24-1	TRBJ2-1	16	CATSRGTSRPYNEQFF	TGTGCCACCAGCCGGGGGACTAGCCGACCCTACAATGAGCAGTTCTTC